This entry describes one T cell receptor (beta chain). Its antigen is unknown. The data belong to a study of lymphopenia after photon versus proton radiotherapy. Sequencing was performed with immunoSEQ multiplex PCR; in TCRdb, only in-frame clones are kept and a portion is missing. The sample has more than 50,000 clones; about 83% are singletons. V was clipped by 4 bases and J by 7 bases, with 8 bases between them. The CDR3 spans 12 residues. Germline CDR1 is MDHEN and CDR2 is SYDVKM. Study observations and caveats: Oligoclonal CD8+ Temra expansion after nadir drove photon patients' diversity drop. Photon-treated patients lost naive T cells and TCR diversity; proton-treated stayed stable.

The rearrangement links TRBV28 to TRBJ1-5; D might be TRBD1 (6 bases). This specimen consisted of peripheral blood, obtained from a patient treated with photon-based radiotherapy. This receptor was obtained from a man between 45 and 60 years old with gastric cancer. The CDR3 coding sequence is TGTGCCAGCAGTTCACAGGGCCAGCCCCAGCATTTT. Protein product: CASSSQGQPQHF.